The entry below gives a single TCR beta chain sequence along with its context. This entry comes from a study of blood T cell repertoires in COVID-19. Germline trimming cut 2 bases from V and 3 bases from J; bases unmatched to any gene: 7. The length of the CDR3 is 16 residues. Looked up from germline, CDR1 is SGHTS and CDR2 is YDEGEE. Per the original data handling: Using reference gene primer amplification, nucleated cell counts were estimated. Method: immunoSEQ multiplex PCR; TCRdb's copy keeps in-frame clones and lacks some. V and J calls and clone size are those listed in that table; D and trimming were worked out from the DNA. The sample yields about 240,000 clones, about four fifths seen once.

The genes are TRBV5-8 and TRBJ1-5; 8 bases are shared with TRBD1. This sequence originates from a woman older than 75 with acute or convalescent COVID-19. Sequenced: peripheral blood. The CDR3 here is CASSFGTGRPNQPQHF. The CDR3 DNA follows: TGTGCCAGCAGCTTTGGGACAGGTCGACCCAATCAGCCCCAGCATTTT.